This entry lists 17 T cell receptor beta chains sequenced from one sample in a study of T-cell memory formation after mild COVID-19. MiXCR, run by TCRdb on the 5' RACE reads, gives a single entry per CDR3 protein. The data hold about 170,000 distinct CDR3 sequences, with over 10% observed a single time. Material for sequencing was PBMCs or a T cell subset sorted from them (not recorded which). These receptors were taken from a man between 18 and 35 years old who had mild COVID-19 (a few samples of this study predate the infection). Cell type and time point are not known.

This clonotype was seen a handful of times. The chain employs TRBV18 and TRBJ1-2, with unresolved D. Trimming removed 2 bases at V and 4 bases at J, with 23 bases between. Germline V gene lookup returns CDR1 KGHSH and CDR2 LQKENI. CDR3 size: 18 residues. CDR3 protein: CASSPFIPEKEQGYGYTF. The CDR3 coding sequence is TGTGCCAGCTCACCATTTATTCCGGAGAAAGAGCAAGGCTATGGCTACACCTTC.

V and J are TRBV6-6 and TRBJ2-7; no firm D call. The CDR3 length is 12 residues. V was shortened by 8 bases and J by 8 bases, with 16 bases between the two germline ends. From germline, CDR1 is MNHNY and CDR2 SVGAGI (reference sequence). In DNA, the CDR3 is TGTGCCAGCTCCCCCTCCGCTCAGAAGCAGTACTTC. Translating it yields CASSPSAQKQYF.

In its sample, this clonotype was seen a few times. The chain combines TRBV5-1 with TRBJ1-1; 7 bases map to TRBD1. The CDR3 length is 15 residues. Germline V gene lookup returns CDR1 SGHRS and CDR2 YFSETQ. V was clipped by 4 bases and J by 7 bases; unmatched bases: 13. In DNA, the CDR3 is TGCGCCAGCAGCGGGTACAGGGGAGGACGGGATGAAGCTTTCTTT. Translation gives CASSGYRGGRDEAFF.

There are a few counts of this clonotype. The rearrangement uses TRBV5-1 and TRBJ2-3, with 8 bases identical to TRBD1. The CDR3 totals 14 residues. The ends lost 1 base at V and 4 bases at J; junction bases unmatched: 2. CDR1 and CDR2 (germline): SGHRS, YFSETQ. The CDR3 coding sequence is TGCGCCAGCAGCTTGACGGGACAGGCAGATACGCAGTATTTT. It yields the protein CASSLTGQADTQYF. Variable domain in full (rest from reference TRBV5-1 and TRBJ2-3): KAGVTQTPRYLIKTRGQQVTLSCSPISGHRSVSWYQQTPGQGLQFLFEYFSETQRNKGNFPGRFSGRQFSNSRSEMNVSTLELGDSALYLCASSLTGQADTQYFGPGTRLTVL.

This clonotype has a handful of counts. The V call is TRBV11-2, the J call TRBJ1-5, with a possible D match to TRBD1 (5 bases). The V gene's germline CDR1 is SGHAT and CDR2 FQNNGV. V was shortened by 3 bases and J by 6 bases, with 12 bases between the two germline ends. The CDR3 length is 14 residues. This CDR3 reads CASSFLGVRQPQHF. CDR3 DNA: TGTGCCAGCAGCTTTCTAGGGGTCCGTCAGCCCCAGCATTTT. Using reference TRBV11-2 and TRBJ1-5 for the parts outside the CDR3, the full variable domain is EAGVAQSPRYKIIEKRQSVAFWCNPISGHATLYWYQQILGQGPKLLIQFQNNGVVDDSQLPKDRFSAERLKGVDSTLKIQPAKLEDSAVYLCASSFLGVRQPQHFGDGTRLSIL.

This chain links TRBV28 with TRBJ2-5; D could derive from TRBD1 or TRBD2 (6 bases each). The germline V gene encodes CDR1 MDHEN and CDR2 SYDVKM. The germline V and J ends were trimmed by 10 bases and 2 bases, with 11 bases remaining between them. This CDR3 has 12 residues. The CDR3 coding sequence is TGTGCCATCGGGGGCTTGCAAGAGACCCAGTACTTC. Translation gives CAIGGLQETQYF.

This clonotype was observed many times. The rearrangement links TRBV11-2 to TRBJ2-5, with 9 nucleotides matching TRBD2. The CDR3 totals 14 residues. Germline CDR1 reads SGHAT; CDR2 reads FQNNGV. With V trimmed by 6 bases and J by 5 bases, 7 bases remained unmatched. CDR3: CASRSLAGGETQYF. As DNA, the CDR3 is TGTGCCAGCAGGTCACTAGCGGGCGGGGAGACCCAGTACTTC.

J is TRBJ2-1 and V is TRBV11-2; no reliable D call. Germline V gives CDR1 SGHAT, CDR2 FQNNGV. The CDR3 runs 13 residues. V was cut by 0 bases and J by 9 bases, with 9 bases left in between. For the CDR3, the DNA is TGTGCCAGCAGCTTAGATCTTATGGGTGAGCAGTTCTTC. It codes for CASSLDLMGEQFF.

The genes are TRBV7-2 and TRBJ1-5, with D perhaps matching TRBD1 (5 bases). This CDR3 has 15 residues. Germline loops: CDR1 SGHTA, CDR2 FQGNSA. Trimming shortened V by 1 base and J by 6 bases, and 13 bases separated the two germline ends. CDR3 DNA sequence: TGTGCCAGCAGCTTAGGGGGGGGTAGTATTCAGCCCCAGCATTTT. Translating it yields CASSLGGGSIQPQHF.

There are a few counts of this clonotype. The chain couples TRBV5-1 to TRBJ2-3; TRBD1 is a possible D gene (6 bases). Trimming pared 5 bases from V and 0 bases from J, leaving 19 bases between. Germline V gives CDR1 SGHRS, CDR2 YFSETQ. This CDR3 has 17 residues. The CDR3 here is CASRKTLQGPSTDTQYF. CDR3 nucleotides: TGCGCCAGCAGGAAAACTCTACAGGGCCCTAGCACAGATACGCAGTATTTT.

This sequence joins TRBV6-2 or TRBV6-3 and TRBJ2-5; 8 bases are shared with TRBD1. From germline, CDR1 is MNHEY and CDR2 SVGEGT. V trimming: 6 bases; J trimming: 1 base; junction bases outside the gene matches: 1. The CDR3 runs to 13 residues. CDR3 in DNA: TGTGCCAGCAGAGGGACAGGCCAAGAGACCCAGTACTTC. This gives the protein CASRGTGQETQYF.

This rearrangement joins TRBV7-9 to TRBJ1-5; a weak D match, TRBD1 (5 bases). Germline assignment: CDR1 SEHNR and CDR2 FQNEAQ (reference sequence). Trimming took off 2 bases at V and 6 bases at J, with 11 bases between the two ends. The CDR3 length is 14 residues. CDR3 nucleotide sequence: TGTGCCAGCAGCTTATCGGGGCAGGGTCAGCCCCAGCATTTT. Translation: CASSLSGQGQPQHF. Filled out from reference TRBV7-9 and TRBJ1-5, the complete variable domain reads DTGVSQNPRHKITKRGQNVTFRCDPISEHNRLYWYRQTLGQGPEFLTYFQNEAQLEKSRLLSDRFSAERPKGSFSTLEIQRTEQGDSAMYLCASSLSGQGQPQHFGDGTRLSIL.

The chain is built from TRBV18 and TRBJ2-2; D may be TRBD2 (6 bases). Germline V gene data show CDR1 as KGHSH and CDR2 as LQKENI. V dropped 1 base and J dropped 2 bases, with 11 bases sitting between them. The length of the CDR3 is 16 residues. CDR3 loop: CASSPRGVSNTGELFF. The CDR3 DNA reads TGTGCCAGCTCACCACGCGGGGTGTCAAACACCGGGGAGCTGTTTTTT.

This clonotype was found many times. CDR3 nucleotides: TGTGCCAGCAGCCCTGGCGGGGGGGCCTTGTACGGGGAGCTGTTTTTT. Protein sequence: CASSPGGGALYGELFF. J is TRBJ2-2 and V is TRBV7-9; 9 nucleotides agree with TRBD2. Germline V gene sequence: CDR1 SEHNR, CDR2 FQNEAQ (reference sequence). J gave up 7 bases and V 5 bases, and 11 bases lay outside the gene matches. This CDR3 is 16 amino acids long.

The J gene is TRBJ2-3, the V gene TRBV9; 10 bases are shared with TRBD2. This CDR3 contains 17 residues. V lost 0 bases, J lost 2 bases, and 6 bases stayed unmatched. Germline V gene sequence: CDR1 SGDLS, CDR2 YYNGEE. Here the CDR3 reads CASSVEASGGYTDTQYF. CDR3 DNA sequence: TGTGCCAGCAGCGTAGAGGCTAGCGGGGGATACACAGATACGCAGTATTTT.

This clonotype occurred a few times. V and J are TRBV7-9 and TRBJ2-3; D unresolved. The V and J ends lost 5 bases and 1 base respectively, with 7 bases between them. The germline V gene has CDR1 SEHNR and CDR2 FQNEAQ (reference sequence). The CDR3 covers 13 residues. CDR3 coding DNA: TGTGCCAGCAGCCAGTCGGGCACAGATACGCAGTATTTT. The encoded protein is CASSQSGTDTQYF.

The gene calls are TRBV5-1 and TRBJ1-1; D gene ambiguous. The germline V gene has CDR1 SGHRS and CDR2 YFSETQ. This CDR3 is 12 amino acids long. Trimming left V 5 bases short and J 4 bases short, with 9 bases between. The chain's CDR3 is CASSGEGTEAFF. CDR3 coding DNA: TGCGCCAGCAGTGGGGAGGGCACTGAAGCTTTCTTT.